The clone carrying this TCR beta chain appeared many times. These data are taken from a study of T cells in Graves' hyperthyroidism and ophthalmopathy. RNA transcripts gave rise to amplified TCR beta CDR3 regions. Primed by the HTBI set, a first-round RT-PCR was run on the TCR CDR3. TCRdb re-called the multiplex PCR reads with MiXCR, one entry per CDR3 protein. Of about 540,000 distinct CDR3 sequences listed, approximately 44% are singletons. Newly diagnosed patients aged 18 to 65 had hyperthyroidism of under 2 months' duration. Trimming took off 5 bases at V and 6 bases at J, with 10 bases between the two ends. The CDR3 loop spans 12 amino acids. The germline V gene has CDR1 ENHRY and CDR2 SYGVKD.

This TCR was recovered from a woman in her late teens or twenties with Graves' hyperthyroidism. The sample was peripheral blood or thyroid tissue (not recorded which). This chain joins TRBV10-3 and TRBJ1-2, with D hard to call. In DNA, the CDR3 is TGTGCCATCAGTACGGAACGGGATGGCTACACCTTC. Residues: CAISTERDGYTF.